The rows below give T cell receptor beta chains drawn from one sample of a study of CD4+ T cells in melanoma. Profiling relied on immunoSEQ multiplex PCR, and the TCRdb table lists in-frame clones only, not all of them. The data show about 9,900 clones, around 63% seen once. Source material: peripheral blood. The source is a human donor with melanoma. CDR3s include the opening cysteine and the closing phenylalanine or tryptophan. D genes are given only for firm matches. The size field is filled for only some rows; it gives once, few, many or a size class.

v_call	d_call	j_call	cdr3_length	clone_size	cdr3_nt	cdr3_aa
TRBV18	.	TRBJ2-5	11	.	TGTGCCAGCTCAACACAAGAGACCCAGTACTTC	CASSTQETQYF
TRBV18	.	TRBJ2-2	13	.	TGTGCCAGCTCACGTCAGGGGTCCGGGGAGCTGTTTTTT	CASSRQGSGELFF
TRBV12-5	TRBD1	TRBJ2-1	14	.	TGTGCTAGTGTACCGGGACAGGGTTACAATGAGCAGTTCTTC	CASVPGQGYNEQFF
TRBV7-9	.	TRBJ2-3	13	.	TGTGCCAGCAGGGAAAAAGAAAGCCTTACGCAGTATTTT	CASREKESLTQYF
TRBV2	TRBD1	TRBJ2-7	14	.	TGTGCCAGCAGTGAATGGGCAGGGGGATACGAGCAGTACTTC	CASSEWAGGYEQYF
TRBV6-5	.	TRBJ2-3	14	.	TGTGCCAGCAGGCTGACAGTTCTAACAGATACGCAGTATTTT	CASRLTVLTDTQYF
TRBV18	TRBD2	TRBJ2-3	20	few	TGTGCCAGCTCACCAACGCCCGGGACTAGCGGGGATGCCACATGGGATACGCAGTATTTT	CASSPTPGTSGDATWDTQYF
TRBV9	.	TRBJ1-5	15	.	TGTGCCAGCAGTCGCGGGCTCGGGGGGAATCAGCCCCAGCATTTT	CASSRGLGGNQPQHF
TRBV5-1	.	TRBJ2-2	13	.	TGCGCCAGCAACTCCAAGGGCACCGGGGAGCTGTTTTTT	CASNSKGTGELFF
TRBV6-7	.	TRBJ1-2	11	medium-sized	TGTGCCAGCCCCGGCGGGTATGGCTACACCTTC	CASPGGYGYTF
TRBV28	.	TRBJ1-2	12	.	TGTGCCAGCAGTTTTTTGAGCTATGGCTACACCTTC	CASSFLSYGYTF
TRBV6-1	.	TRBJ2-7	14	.	TGTGCCAGCAGTGAGAGGGGGTGGTGGTCCGAGCAGTACTTC	CASSERGWWSEQYF
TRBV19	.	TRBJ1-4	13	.	TGTGCCAGTCGGCCGGGAGGGCTTGAAAAACTGTTTTTT	CASRPGGLEKLFF
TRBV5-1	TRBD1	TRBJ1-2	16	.	TGCGCCAGCAGCGGGGGACAGGGGGTCACTCTAGGAGGCTACACCTTC	CASSGGQGVTLGGYTF
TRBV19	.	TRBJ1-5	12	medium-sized	TGTGCCAGTAGTGGGCACAATCAGCCCCAGCATTTT	CASSGHNQPQHF
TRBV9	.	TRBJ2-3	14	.	TGTGCCAGCAGCGTACGGCCAGACACAGATACGCAGTATTTT	CASSVRPDTDTQYF
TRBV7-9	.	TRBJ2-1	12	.	TGTGCCAGCAGCAGTATACTGAATGAGCAGTTCTTC	CASSSILNEQFF
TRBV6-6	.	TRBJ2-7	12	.	TGTGCCAGCACCCCCACAGGCTACGAGCAGTACTTC	CASTPTGYEQYF
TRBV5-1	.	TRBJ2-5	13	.	TGCGCCAGCAGCTTGGCAGTCTCAGAGACCCAGTACTTC	CASSLAVSETQYF
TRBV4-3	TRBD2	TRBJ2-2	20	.	TGCGCCAGCAGCCAAGATTTGGTCTCTAGCGGGGGATTAGACACCGGGGAGCTGTTTTTT	CASSQDLVSSGGLDTGELFF
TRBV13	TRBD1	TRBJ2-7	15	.	TGTGCCAGCAGCTCGTCAACCGGGACAGGGTCCGAGCAGTACTTC	CASSSSTGTGSEQYF
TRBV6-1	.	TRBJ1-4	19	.	TGTGCCAGCAGTGACGAGGGGTTGGGGGGGGACACAACTAATGAAAAACTGTTTTTT	CASSDEGLGGDTTNEKLFF
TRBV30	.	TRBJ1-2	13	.	TGTGCCTGGAGACCACAGGGATCGGAAGGCTACACCTTC	CAWRPQGSEGYTF
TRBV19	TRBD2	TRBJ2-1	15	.	TGTGCCAGTAGTATAGGAGCGGGACCTTACAATGAGCAGTTCTTC	CASSIGAGPYNEQFF
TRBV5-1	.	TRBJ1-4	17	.	TGCGCCAGCAGCTTGGGGGTTTTAGCAGGGGCTAACGAAAAACTGTTTTTT	CASSLGVLAGANEKLFF
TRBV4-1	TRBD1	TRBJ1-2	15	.	TGCGCCAGCAGCCAAGATCCTAGGACAGGCTTTAGCTACACCTTC	CASSQDPRTGFSYTF